This TCR beta chain was obtained from a study of blood T cell repertoires in COVID-19. The wider study: Acute-phase and convalescent COVID-19 samples originated in the United States, Italy and Spain. Sources were T cells, B-cell-depleted T cells, or PBMCs; the material itself was cDNA or gDNA.

In the original processing: Counts of nucleated cells, estimated from reference gene primer amplification, were obtained. Profiling relied on immunoSEQ multiplex PCR, and the TCRdb table lists in-frame clones only, not all of them. V and J calls and clone size follow that table, whereas D and trimming were derived from the DNA. Of more than 100,000 clones detected, roughly 91% appear once; the ten largest clones hold more than 15%. J lost 4 bases, V lost 0 bases, and 3 bases had no gene match. The CDR3 runs 15 residues. Looked up from germline, CDR1 is SGDLS and CDR2 is YYNGEE. V gene TRBV9 combines with J gene TRBJ1-4, with 7 bases identical to TRBD1. The sequence was obtained from a man between 45 and 60 years old with active or convalescent COVID-19. Sequencing used peripheral blood. This chain's CDR3 is CASSVGQGVNEKLFF. The DNA of the CDR3 is TGTGCCAGCAGCGTAGGTCAGGGGGTTAATGAAAAACTGTTTTTT.